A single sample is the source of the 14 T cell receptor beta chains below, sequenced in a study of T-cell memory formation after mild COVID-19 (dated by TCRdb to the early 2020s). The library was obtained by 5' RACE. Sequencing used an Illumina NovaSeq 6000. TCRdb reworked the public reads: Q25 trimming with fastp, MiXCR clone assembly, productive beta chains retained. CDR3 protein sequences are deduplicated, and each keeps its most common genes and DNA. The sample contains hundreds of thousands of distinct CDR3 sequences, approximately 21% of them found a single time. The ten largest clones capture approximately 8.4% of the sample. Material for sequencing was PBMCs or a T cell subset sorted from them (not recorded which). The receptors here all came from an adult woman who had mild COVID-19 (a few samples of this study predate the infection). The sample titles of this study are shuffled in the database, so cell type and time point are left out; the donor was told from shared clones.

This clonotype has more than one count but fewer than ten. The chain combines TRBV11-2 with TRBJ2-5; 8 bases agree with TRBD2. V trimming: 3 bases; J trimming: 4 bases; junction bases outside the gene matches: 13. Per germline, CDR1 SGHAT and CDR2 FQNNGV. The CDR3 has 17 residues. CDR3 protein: CASSFEGVAGSRETQYF. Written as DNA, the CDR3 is TGTGCCAGCAGCTTCGAGGGGGTAGCGGGATCGAGAGAGACCCAGTACTTC.

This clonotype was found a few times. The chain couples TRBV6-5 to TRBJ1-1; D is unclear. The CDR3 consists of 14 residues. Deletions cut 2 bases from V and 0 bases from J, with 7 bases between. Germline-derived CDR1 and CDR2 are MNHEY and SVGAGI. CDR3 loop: CASSYGQLNTEAFF. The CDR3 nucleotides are TGTGCCAGCAGTTACGGGCAATTGAACACTGAAGCTTTCTTT.

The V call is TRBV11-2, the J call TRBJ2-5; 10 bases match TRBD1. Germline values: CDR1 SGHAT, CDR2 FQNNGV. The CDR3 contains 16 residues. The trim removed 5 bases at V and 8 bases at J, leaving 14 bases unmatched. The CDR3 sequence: CASSESSGTGAPTQYF. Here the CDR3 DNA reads TGTGCCAGCAGCGAGAGCTCCGGGACAGGGGCCCCTACCCAGTACTTC.

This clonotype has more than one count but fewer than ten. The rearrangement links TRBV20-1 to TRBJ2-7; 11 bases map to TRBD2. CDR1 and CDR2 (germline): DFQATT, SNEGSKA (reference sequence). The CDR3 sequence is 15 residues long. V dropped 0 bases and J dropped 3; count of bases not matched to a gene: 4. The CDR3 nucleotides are TGCAGTGCTAGAGATGTAGCGGGAGGGGACTACGAGCAGTACTTC. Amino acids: CSARDVAGGDYEQYF.

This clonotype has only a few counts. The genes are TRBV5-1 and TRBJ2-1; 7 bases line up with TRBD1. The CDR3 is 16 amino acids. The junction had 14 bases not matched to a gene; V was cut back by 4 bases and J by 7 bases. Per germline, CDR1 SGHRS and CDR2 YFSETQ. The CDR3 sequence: CASSPFTPGGRNEQFF. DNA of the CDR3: TGCGCCAGCAGCCCCTTTACACCAGGGGGAAGGAATGAGCAGTTCTTC.

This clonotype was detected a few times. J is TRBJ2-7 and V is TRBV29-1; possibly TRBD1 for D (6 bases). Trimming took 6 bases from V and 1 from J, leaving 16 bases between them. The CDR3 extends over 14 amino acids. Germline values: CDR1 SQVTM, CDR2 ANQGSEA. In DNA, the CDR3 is TGCAGCGTGCTTGCCGGGACACCATCCTACGAGCAGTACTTC. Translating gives CSVLAGTPSYEQYF.

The CDR3 loop reads CASNFNLGTDTQYF. The DNA for the CDR3 is TGTGCCAGCAATTTCAACTTAGGGACAGATACGCAGTATTTT. The J gene is TRBJ2-3, the V gene TRBV12-3 or TRBV12-4, with unresolved D. The CDR3 covers 14 residues. Deletions cut 7 bases from V and 3 bases from J, with 14 bases between.

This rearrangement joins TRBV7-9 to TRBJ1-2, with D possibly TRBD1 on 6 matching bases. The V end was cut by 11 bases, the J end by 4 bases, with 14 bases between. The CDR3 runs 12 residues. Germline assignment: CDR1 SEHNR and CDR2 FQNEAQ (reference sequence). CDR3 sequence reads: CAGLQGSYGYTF. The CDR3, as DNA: TGTGCCGGACTACAGGGATCCTATGGCTACACCTTC.

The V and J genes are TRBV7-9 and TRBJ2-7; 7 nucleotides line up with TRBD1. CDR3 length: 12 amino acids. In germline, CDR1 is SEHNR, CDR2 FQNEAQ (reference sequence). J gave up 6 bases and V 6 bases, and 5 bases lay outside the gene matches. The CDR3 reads CASSLQGSEQYF. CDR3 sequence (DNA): TGTGCCAGCAGTTTACAGGGGAGCGAGCAGTACTTC.

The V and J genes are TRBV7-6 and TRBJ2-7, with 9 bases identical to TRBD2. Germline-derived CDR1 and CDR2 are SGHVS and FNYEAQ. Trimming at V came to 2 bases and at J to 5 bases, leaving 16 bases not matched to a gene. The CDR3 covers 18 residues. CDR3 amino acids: CASSLLASGLAVVDEQYF. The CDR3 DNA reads TGTGCCAGCAGCTTACTAGCGTCGGGACTAGCAGTTGTAGACGAGCAGTACTTC. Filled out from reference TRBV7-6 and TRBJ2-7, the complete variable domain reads GAGVSQSPRYKVTKRGQDVALRCDPISGHVSLYWYRQALGQGPEFLTYFNYEAQQDKSGLPNDRFSAERPEGSISTLTIQRTEQRDSAMYRCASSLLASGLAVVDEQYFGPGTRLTVT.

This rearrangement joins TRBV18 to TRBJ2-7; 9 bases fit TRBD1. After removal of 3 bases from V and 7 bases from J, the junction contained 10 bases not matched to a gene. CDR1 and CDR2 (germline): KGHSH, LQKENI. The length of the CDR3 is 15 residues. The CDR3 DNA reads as TGTGCCAGCTCACCCCCCGGGACAGGGAGGTTAGAGCAGTACTTC. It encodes CASSPPGTGRLEQYF.

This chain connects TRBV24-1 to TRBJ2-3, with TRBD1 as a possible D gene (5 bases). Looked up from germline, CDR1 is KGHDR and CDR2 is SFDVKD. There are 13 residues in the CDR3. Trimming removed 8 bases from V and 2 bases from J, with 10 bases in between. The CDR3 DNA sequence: TGTGCCACCATGCGACAGAACACAGATACGCAGTATTTT. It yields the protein CATMRQNTDTQYF.

The CDR3 protein is CASSPAVPQYF. CDR3 bases: TGTGCCAGCAGCCCAGCGGTGCCCCAGTACTTC. The chain uses TRBV7-6 and TRBJ2-5, with a tentative D call TRBD2 (5 bases). The CDR3 consists of 11 residues. Between the trimmed V and J ends, which lost 5 bases and 9 bases, there was a span of 10 bases. CDR1 and CDR2 from the germline V gene are SGHVS and FNYEAQ.

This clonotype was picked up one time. CDR3 amino acids: CASSLDQDEQFF. The CDR3 DNA reads TGTGCCAGCAGTCTCGACCAGGATGAGCAGTTCTTC. The V and J genes are TRBV12-3 or TRBV12-4 and TRBJ2-1; D call uncertain. The germline V and J ends were trimmed by 5 bases and 8 bases, with 10 bases remaining between them. This CDR3 is built from 12 residues.